This paragraph reports one TCR beta chain. The antigen is undetermined. Donors underwent one heparinised blood draw, about 110 mL on average. CD4+ cells of the naive, central memory, regulatory and stem cell-like memory types were sorted via CD45RO/CCR7/CD25/CD127/CD95/CD27. Purity above 95% was achieved in all sorted populations. The V gene end was trimmed by 5 bases and the J gene end by 4 bases; junction bases not matched to a gene: 10. CDR1 is SEHNR and CDR2 is FQNEAQ in the germline V gene (reference sequence). The CDR3 spans 15 residues. The source of the sample is a study of beta chain features in type 1 diabetes. Overall study findings and caveats: Individuals with type 1 diabetes displayed fewer insertions and more deletions at VDJ junctions. Across all four CD4+ subsets, people with type 1 diabetes showed modestly shorter TCRB CDR3s.

The isolated RNA, all of it, was reverse transcribed, so expressed TCRB transcripts were what got sequenced. Using immunoSEQ multiplex PCR, the repertoire was profiled, and TCRdb retains in-frame clones only, with some absent. The sample includes fewer than 450,000 clones, roughly 14% of them seen just once. This receptor was identified in a woman under 30 with type 1 diabetes. Material: naive CD4+ T cells from blood. This chain connects TRBV7-9 to TRBJ1-1; TRBD1 aligns across 7 bases. This CDR3 is CASSRPTGRGTEAFF. The CDR3 DNA reads as TGTGCCAGCAGCCGACCGACAGGGCGAGGCACTGAAGCTTTCTTT.